These 10 T cell receptor beta chains were all obtained from the same sample, sequenced in a study of OX40 agonist ivuxolimab in advanced cancers. This table comes from immunoSEQ multiplex PCR, and its TCRdb copy is limited to in-frame clones, with some not included. This table has 25,000 to 30,000 clones, roughly 90% appearing once. Sequenced material: CD4+ or CD8+ T cells sorted from blood, taken in a trial of the OX40 agonist ivuxolimab. The receptor set was obtained from an adult with an advanced solid tumor such as melanoma, head and neck, liver or kidney cancer.

The CDR3 DNA is TGTGCCAGCAGCCTACTGAATGAGCAGTTCTTC. Its protein product is CASSLLNEQFF. The V and J genes are TRBV27 and TRBJ2-1; D not resolved. This CDR3 comprises 11 residues. Germline lookup yields CDR1 MNHEY and CDR2 SMNVEV (reference sequence). The V end was cut by 6 bases, the J end by 7 bases, with 7 bases between.

The rearrangement uses TRBV5-8 and TRBJ2-7, with no clear D. Germline-derived CDR1 and CDR2 are SGHTS and YDEGEE. V was shortened by 2 bases and J by 6 bases, with 12 bases between the two germline ends. The CDR3 sequence is 13 residues long. The chain's CDR3 is CASSFAESLEQYF. The CDR3 nucleotides read TGTGCCAGCAGCTTCGCTGAGTCCCTCGAGCAGTACTTC.

The genes are TRBV19 and TRBJ2-7; D uncertain. Trimming shortened V by 6 bases and J by 3 bases, and 12 bases separated the two germline ends. Germline CDR1 and CDR2: LNHDA and SQIVND (reference sequence). The CDR3 spans 13 residues. The CDR3 sequence: CASRPTSDYEQYF. CDR3 nucleotides: TGTGCCAGTAGACCGACCTCCGACTACGAGCAGTACTTC.

This chain links TRBV2 with TRBJ1-5, with D perhaps TRBD1 (5 bases). In germline, CDR1 is SNHLY, CDR2 FYNNEI. CDR3 size: 13 residues. V lost 10 bases, J lost 3 bases, and 13 bases lay in between. The CDR3 sequence is CATTRGFNQPQHF. DNA for the CDR3: TGTGCCACCACGAGGGGATTCAATCAGCCCCAGCATTTT.

The chain recombines TRBV15 with TRBJ2-5, with 7 positions matching TRBD2. Trimming cost V 0 bases and J 4 bases; bases outside gene matches: 11. CDR1 is LNHNV, CDR2 YYDKDF, per germline (reference sequence). This CDR3 contains 17 residues. The CDR3 loop is CATSRDDPAGRSETQYF. In DNA form, the CDR3 reads TGTGCCACCAGCAGAGATGACCCAGCGGGACGGTCAGAGACCCAGTACTTC. Full variable domain (remainder filled in from reference TRBV15 and TRBJ2-5): DAMVIQNPRYQVTQFGKPVTLSCSQTLNHNVMYWYQQKSSQAPKLLFHYYDKDFNNEADTPDNFQSRRPNTSFCFLDIRSPGLGDTAMYLCATSRDDPAGRSETQYFGPGTRLLVL.

The chain couples TRBV4-1 to TRBJ2-7, with no clear D. Germline V gene data show CDR1 as MGHRA and CDR2 as YSYEKL. Trimming left V 0 bases short and J 2 bases short, with 17 bases between. The length of the CDR3 is 17 residues. The CDR3 DNA follows: TGCGCCAGCAGCCAAGACGACGGCTGGCAGCCACCCTACGAGCAGTACTTC. This translates into CASSQDDGWQPPYEQYF.

V gene TRBV6-5 combines with J gene TRBJ2-7; 7 bases line up with TRBD2. With V trimmed by 2 bases and J by 2 bases, 3 bases remained unmatched. This CDR3 has 14 residues. Germline values: CDR1 MNHEY, CDR2 SVGAGI. CDR3 region: CASSYTGGPYEQYF. The CDR3 DNA reads TGTGCCAGCAGTTACACGGGAGGTCCCTACGAGCAGTACTTC.

The gene calls are TRBV2 and TRBJ2-7; TRBD2 matches 10 bases. The junction had 10 bases not matched to a gene; V was cut back by 7 bases and J by 4 bases. Germline CDR1 reads SNHLY; CDR2 reads FYNNEI. CDR3 length equals 15 residues. As DNA, the CDR3 is TGTGCCAGCATCGAGACCGCTAGCGGGAGTTACGAGCAGTACTTC. Its translation: CASIETASGSYEQYF. Based on the CDR3 plus reference TRBV2 and TRBJ2-7, the full variable domain is EPEVTQTPSHQVTQMGQEVILRCVPISNHLYFYWYRQILGQKVEFLVSFYNNEISEKSEIFDDQFSVERPDGSNFTLKIRSTKLEDSAMYFCASIETASGSYEQYFGPGTRLTVT.

The rearrangement links TRBV11-2 to TRBJ1-1, with 7 bases matching TRBD1. There are 15 residues in the CDR3. Germline-derived CDR1 and CDR2 are SGHAT and FQNNGV. V dropped 0 bases and J dropped 4; count of bases not matched to a gene: 5. The CDR3 bases are TGTGCCAGCAGCTTAGATCGACAGGGCGGCACTGAAGCTTTCTTT. It translates to CASSLDRQGGTEAFF.

The J gene is TRBJ1-5, the V gene TRBV28; TRBD1 might be the D (5 bases). Germline assignment: CDR1 MDHEN and CDR2 SYDVKM. CDR3 length: 14 amino acids. V lost 10 bases, J lost 3 bases, and 16 bases lay in between. The CDR3, as DNA: TGTGCCACCGTACCCAGGGCTTCCAATCAGCCCCAGCATTTT. Translated: CATVPRASNQPQHF.